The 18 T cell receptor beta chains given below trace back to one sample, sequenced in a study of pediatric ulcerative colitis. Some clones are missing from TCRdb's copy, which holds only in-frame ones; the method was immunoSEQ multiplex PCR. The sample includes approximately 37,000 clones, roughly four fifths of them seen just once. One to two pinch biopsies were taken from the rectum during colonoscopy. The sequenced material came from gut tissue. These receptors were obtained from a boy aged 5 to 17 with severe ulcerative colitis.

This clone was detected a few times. The CDR3 DNA follows: TGTGCCTGGAGTGACAGTAATTCACCCCTCCACTTT. This translates into CAWSDSNSPLHF. This rearrangement joins TRBV30 to TRBJ1-6; D remains ambiguous. The CDR3 sequence is 12 residues long. The germline gives CDR1 GTSNPN, CDR2 SVGIG (reference sequence). Trimming removed 1 base from V and 6 bases from J, with 4 bases in between.

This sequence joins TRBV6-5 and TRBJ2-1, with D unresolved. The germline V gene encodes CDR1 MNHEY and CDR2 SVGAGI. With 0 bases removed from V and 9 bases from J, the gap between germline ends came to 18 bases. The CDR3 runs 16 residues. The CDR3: CASSYSIPVKGIEQFF. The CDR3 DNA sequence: TGTGCCAGCAGTTACTCGATCCCGGTGAAGGGAATTGAGCAGTTCTTC.

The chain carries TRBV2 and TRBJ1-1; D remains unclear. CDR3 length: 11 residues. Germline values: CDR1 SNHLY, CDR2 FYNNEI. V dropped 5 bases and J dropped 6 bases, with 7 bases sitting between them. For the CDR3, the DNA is TGTGCCAGCAGTCTCAGCCCTGAAGCTTTCTTT. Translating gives CASSLSPEAFF.

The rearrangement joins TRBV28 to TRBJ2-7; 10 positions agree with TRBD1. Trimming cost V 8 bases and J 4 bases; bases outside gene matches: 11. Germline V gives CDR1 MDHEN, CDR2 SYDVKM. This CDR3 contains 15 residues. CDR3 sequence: CASSSLDRGMYEQYF. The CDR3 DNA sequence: TGTGCCAGCTCCTCCCTGGACAGGGGGATGTACGAGCAGTACTTC.

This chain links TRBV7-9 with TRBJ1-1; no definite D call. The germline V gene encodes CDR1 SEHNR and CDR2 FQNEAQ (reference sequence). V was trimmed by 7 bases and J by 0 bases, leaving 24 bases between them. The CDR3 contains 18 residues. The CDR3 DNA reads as TGTGCCAGCACCACAAGGAAGGCGAACCTCCCGTTGAACACTGAAGCTTTCTTT. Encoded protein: CASTTRKANLPLNTEAFF.

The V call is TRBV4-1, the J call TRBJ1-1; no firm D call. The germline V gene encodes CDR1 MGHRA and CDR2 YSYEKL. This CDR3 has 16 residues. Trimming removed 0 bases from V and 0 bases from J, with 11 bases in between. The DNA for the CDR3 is TGCGCCAGCAGCCAAGATAGTTTAGTTCTGAACACTGAAGCTTTCTTT. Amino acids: CASSQDSLVLNTEAFF.

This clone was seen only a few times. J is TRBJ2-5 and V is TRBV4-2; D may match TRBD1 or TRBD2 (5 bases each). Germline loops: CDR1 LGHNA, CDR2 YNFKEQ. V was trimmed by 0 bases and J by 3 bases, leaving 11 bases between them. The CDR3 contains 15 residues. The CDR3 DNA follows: TGTGCCAGCAGCCAAGATTTAGTGGGGGAAGAGACCCAGTACTTC. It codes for CASSQDLVGEETQYF.

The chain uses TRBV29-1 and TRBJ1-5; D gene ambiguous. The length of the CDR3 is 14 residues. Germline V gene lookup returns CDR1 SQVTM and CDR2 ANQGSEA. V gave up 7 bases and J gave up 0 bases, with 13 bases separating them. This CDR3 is CSATPADSNQPQHF. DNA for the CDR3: TGCAGCGCCACACCGGCAGATAGCAATCAGCCCCAGCATTTT. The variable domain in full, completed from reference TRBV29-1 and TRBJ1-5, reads SAVISQKPSRDICQRGTSLTIQCQVDSQVTMMFWYRQQPGQSLTLIATANQGSEATYESGFVIDKFPISRPNLTFSTLTVSNMSPEDSSIYLCSATPADSNQPQHFGDGTRLSIL.

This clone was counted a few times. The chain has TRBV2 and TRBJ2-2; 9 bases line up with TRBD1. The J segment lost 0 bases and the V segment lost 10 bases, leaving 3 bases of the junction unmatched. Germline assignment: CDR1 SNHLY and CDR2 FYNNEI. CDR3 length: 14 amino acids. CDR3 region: CATRDRANTGELFF. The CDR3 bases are TGTGCCACCCGGGACAGGGCGAACACCGGGGAGCTGTTTTTT.

This CDR3 is CASSPGGNEQFF. DNA of the CDR3: TGTGCCAGCTCACCCGGGGGTAATGAGCAGTTCTTC. The chain is built from TRBV18 and TRBJ2-1; tentatively, D is TRBD2 (6 bases). V lost 3 bases to trimming and J lost 7 bases, with 7 bases between them. From germline, CDR1 is KGHSH and CDR2 LQKENI. CDR3 length: 12 amino acids.

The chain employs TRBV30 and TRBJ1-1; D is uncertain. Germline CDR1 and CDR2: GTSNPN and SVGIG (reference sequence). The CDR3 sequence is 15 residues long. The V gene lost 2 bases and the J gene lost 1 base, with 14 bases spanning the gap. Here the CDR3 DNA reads TGTGCCTGGAGTATGGGAGGGCACACGAACACTGAAGCTTTCTTT. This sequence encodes CAWSMGGHTNTEAFF. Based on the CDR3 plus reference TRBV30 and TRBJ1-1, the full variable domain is SQTIHQWPATLVQPVGSPLSLECTVEGTSNPNLYWYRQAAGRGLQLLFYSVGIGQISSEVPQNLSASRPQDRQFILSSKKLLLSDSGFYLCAWSMGGHTNTEAFFGQGTRLTVV.

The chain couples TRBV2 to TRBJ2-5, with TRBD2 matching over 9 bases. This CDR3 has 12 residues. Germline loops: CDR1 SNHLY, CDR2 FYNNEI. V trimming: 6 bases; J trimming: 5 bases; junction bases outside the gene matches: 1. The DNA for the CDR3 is TGTGCCAGCAGCGGACTAGCGGAGACCCAGTACTTC. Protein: CASSGLAETQYF.

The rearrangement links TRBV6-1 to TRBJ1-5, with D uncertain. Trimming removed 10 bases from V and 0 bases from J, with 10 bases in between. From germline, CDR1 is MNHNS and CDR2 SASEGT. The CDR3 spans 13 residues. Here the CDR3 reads CATVRLSNQPQHF. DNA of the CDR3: TGTGCCACCGTTAGGCTTAGCAATCAGCCCCAGCATTTT.

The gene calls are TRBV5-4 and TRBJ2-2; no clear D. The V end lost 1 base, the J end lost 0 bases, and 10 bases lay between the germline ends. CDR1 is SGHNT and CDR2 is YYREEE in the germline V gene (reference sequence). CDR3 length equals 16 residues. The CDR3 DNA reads TGTGCCAGCAGCTTGCACAGCCGAACGAACACCGGGGAGCTGTTTTTT. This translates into CASSLHSRTNTGELFF. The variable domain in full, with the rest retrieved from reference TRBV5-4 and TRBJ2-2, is ETGVTQSPTHLIKTRGQQVTLRCSSQSGHNTVSWYQQALGQGPQFIFQYYREEENGRGNFPPRFSGLQFPNYSSELNVNALELDDSALYLCASSLHSRTNTGELFFGEGSRLTVL.

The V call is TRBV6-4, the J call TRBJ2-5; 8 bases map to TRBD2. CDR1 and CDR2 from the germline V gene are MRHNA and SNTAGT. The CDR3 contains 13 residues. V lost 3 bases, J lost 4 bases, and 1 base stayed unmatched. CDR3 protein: CASSELAGETQYF. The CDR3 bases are TGTGCCAGCAGTGAGCTAGCGGGAGAGACCCAGTACTTC.

CDR3 in amino acids: CASTINPGQGHGYTF. The CDR3 region has the DNA TGTGCCAGCACCATAAACCCGGGACAGGGGCATGGCTACACCTTC. This rearrangement joins TRBV28 to TRBJ1-2, with 10 bases aligning to TRBD1. Looked up from germline, CDR1 is MDHEN and CDR2 is SYDVKM. Trimming removed 7 bases from V and 6 bases from J; junction bases left unmatched: 11. The CDR3 is made up of 15 amino acids.

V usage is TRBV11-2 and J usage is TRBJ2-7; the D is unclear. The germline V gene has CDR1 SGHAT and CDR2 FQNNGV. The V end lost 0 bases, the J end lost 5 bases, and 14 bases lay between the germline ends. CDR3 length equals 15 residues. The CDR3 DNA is TGTGCCAGCAGCTTAGAAGCAGGCCGGTGGGACGAGCAGTACTTC. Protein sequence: CASSLEAGRWDEQYF.

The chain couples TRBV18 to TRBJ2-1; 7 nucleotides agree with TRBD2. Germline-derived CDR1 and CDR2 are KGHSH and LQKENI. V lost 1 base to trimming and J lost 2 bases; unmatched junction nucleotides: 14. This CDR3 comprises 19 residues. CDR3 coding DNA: TGTGCCAGCTCACCACGAGCTAGTGGGGGGGTATTCCCCTACAATGAGCAGTTCTTC. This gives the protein CASSPRASGGVFPYNEQFF.